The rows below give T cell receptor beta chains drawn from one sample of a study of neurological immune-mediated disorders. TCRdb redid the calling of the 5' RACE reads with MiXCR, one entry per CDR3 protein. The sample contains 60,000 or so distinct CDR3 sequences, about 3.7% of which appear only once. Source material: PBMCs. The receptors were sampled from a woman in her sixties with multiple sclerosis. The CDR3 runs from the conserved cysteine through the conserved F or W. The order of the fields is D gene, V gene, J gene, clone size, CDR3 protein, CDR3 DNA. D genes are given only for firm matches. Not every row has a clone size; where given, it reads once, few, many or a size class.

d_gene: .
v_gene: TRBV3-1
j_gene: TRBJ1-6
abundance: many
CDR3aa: CASSQDRRSPLHF
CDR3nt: TGTGCCAGCAGCCAAGACAGGAGATCACCCCTCCACTTT

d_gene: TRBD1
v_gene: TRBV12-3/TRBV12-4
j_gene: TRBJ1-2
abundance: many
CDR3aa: CASSTGVSNYGYTF
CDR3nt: TGTGCCAGCAGCACAGGGGTGTCTAACTATGGCTACACCTTC

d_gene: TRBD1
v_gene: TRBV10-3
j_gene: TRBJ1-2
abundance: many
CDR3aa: CAISMDRGRGYTF
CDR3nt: TGTGCCATCAGCATGGACAGGGGTCGTGGCTACACCTTC

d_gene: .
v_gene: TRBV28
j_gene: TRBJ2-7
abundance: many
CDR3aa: CASSSPTFSYEQYF
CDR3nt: TGTGCCAGCAGTTCCCCTACATTCTCCTACGAGCAGTACTTC

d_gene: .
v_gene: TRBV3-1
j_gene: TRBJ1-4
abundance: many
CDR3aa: CASSQIVGSEKLFF
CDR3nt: TGTGCCAGCAGCCAAATAGTTGGGAGCGAAAAACTGTTTTTT

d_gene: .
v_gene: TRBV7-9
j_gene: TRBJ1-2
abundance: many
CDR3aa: CASSTSALGYGYTF
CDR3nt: TGTGCCAGCAGTACTAGCGCATTGGGTTATGGCTACACCTTC

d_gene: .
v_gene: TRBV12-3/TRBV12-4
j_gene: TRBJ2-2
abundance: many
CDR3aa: CASSYAGRATGELFF
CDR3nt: TGTGCCAGCAGTTATGCAGGCAGGGCCACCGGGGAGCTGTTTTTT

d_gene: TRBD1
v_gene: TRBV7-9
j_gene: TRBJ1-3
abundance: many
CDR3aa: CASSLDRAGNTIYF
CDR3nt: TGTGCCAGCAGCTTGGACAGGGCTGGAAACACCATATATTTT

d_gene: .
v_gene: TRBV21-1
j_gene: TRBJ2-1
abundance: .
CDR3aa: CASSKGESDRTYNEQFF
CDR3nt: TGTGCCAGCAGCAAAGGGGAGTCGGACAGAACCTACAATGAGCAGTTCTTC

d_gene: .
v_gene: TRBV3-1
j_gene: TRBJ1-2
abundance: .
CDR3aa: CASNPWDNYGYTF
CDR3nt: TGTGCCAGCAACCCATGGGATAACTATGGCTACACCTTC

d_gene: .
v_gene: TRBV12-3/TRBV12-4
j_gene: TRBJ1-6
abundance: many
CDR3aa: CASSFGTLGYSPLHF
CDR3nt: TGTGCCAGCAGTTTCGGGACCTTAGGATATTCACCCCTCCACTTT

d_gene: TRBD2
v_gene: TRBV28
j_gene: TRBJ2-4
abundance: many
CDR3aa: CASSLFIGGGLAKNIQYF
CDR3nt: TGTGCCAGCAGTTTATTCATCGGCGGGGGGCTAGCCAAAAACATTCAGTACTTC

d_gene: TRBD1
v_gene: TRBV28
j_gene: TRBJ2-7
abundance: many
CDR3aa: CASSLIIGQGSYEQYF
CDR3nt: TGTGCCAGCAGTTTAATCATTGGACAGGGATCGTACGAGCAGTACTTC

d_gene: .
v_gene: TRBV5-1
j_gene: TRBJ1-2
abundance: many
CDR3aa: CASSLASGIGYTF
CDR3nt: TGCGCCAGCAGCTTGGCGTCCGGGATTGGCTACACCTTC

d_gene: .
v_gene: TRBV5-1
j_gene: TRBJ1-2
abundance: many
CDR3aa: CASSYVTGLDYGYTF
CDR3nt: TGCGCCAGCAGCTATGTAACAGGGCTCGACTATGGCTACACCTTC

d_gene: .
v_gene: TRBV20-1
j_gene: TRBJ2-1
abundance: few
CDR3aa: CSARDRRGSSYNEQFF
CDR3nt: TGCAGTGCTAGAGATCGGCGGGGATCCTCCTACAATGAGCAGTTCTTC

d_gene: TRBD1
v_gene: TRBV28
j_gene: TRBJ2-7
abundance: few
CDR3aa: CASSPHDRGPSYEQYF
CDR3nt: TGTGCCAGCAGTCCCCACGACAGGGGGCCTTCCTACGAGCAGTACTTC

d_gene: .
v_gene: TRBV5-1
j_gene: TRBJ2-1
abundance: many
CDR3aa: CASSIQTDNEQFF
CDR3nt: TGCGCCAGCAGCATTCAGACCGACAATGAGCAGTTCTTC

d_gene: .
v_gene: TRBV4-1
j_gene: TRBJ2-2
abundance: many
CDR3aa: CASSQNQLSAGELFF
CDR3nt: TGCGCCAGCAGCCAAAATCAACTATCCGCCGGGGAGCTGTTTTTT

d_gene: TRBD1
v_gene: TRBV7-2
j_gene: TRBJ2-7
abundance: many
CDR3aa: CASSLDRDSYEQYF
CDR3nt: TGTGCCAGCAGCTTAGATCGGGACAGCTACGAGCAGTACTTC

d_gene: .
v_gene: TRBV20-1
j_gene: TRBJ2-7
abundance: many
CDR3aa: CSALIQGYEQYF
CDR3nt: TGCAGTGCTCTAATACAGGGCTACGAGCAGTACTTC

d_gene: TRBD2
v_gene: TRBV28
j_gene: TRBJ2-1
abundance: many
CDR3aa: CASNHYAGLAHSLYNEQFF
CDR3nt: TGTGCCAGCAACCACTACGCCGGACTAGCGCATAGTTTATACAATGAGCAGTTCTTC